This T cell receptor (beta chain) was sequenced during a study of blood T cell repertoires in COVID-19. Libraries were prepared by immunoSEQ multiplex PCR; TCRdb keeps only in-frame clonotypes and omits some of them. The sample includes almost 250,000 clones, roughly 82% of them seen just once. Seattle patient enrollment occurred during active infection, with longitudinal follow-up thereafter. Trimming at V came to 4 bases and at J to 3 bases, leaving 5 bases not matched to a gene. Germline assignment: CDR1 WNHNN and CDR2 SYGVQD (reference sequence). The CDR3 totals 15 residues. The sample holds one count of this clone.

What was sequenced was peripheral blood. The chain links TRBV10-1 to TRBJ2-3; 9 bases line up with TRBD2. This TCR derives from an elderly woman with COVID-19, enrolled during active disease. Here the CDR3 reads CASSGASGETDTQYF. CDR3 sequence (DNA): TGCGCCAGCAGTGGGGCTAGCGGGGAGACAGATACGCAGTATTTT.